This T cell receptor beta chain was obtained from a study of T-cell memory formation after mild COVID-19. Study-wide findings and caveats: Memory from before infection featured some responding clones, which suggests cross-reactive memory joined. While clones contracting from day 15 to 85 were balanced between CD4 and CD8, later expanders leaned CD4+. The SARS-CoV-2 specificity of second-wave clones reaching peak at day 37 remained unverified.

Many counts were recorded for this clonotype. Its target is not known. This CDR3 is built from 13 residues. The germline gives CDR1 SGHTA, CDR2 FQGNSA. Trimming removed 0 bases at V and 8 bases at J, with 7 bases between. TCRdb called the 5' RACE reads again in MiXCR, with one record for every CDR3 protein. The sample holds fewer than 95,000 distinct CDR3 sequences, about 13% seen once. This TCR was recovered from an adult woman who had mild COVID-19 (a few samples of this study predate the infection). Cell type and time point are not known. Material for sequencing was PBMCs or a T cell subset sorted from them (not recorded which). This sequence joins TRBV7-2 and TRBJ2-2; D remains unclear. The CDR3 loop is CASSLAFGGELFF. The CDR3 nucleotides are TGTGCCAGCAGCTTAGCCTTCGGGGGGGAGCTGTTTTTT.